This record covers a single T cell receptor (beta chain). Antigen unknown. The repertoire was sequenced with immunoSEQ multiplex PCR; TCRdb's copy has only in-frame clones and lacks some. In the table there are some 2,100,000 clones, about 93% of which are singletons. The CDR3 spans 16 residues. V gave up 7 bases and J gave up 3 bases; unmatched junction bases: 15. CDR1 is MGHDK and CDR2 is SYGVNS in the germline V gene. This entry comes from a study of shared clonotypes between healthy human individuals. General observations from the study: Across a handful of donors, naive CD4 shared 5% to 6.5%, naive CD8 approximately 3.5%, memory CD4 about 2.4%, memory CD8 around 0.42%.

Naivety among CD8 cells was defined by CD45RO negativity and positive CCR7 selection, thereby excluding terminally differentiated effector memory CD45RA+ cells. The chain is built from TRBV25-1 and TRBJ2-7, with 7 nucleotides matching TRBD2. The sample comprised naive CD8+ T cells from PBMCs. This TCR derives from a man younger than 35 in good health. Some clones in this sample may be carry-over from other donors' samples. The CDR3 DNA reads TGTGCCAGCACTCTCCCTCGGGAGGCGGGGTACTACGAGCAGTACTTC. Translated: CASTLPREAGYYEQYF.